Listed here are 30 T cell receptor beta chains from one sample, sequenced in a study of blood T cell repertoires in COVID-19. Libraries were prepared by immunoSEQ multiplex PCR; TCRdb keeps only in-frame clonotypes and omits some of them. The sample gives 150,000 or so clones, around 82% of which show up once; approximately 0.63% is in the top ten. The sample consisted of peripheral blood. These receptors all stem from a man aged 55 to 69 with COVID-19, enrolled during active disease.

The V gene is TRBV6-5, the J gene TRBJ1-2; D unclear. Looked up from germline, CDR1 is MNHEY and CDR2 is SVGAGI. The CDR3 is 14 residues long. V was trimmed by 2 bases and J by 8 bases, leaving 15 bases between them. In DNA, the CDR3 is TGTGCCAGCAGTTACGGTCCGTTCACGGGGGGCTACACCTTC. Its translation is CASSYGPFTGGYTF.

The genes are TRBV30 and TRBJ2-2; D remains unclear. The CDR3 loop spans 13 amino acids. V lost 3 bases and J 6 bases, leaving 11 bases between the germline ends. Germline V gene lookup returns CDR1 GTSNPN and CDR2 SVGIG (reference sequence). CDR3 in amino acids: CAWSTEAPGELFF. The CDR3 DNA is TGTGCCTGGAGCACTGAAGCCCCCGGGGAGCTGTTTTTT.

The rearrangement links TRBV5-6 to TRBJ2-1; the D gene is possibly TRBD2 (5 bases). The V gene's germline CDR1 is SGHDT and CDR2 YYEEEE. This CDR3 comprises 15 residues. V gave up 0 bases and J gave up 6 bases, with 13 bases separating them. The DNA of the CDR3 is TGTGCCAGCAGCTTGGTTAGCGCCCGTGCCAATGAGCAGTTCTTC. This gives the protein CASSLVSARANEQFF.

This clone was observed a handful of times. The chain couples TRBV18 to TRBJ1-1; weak D call: TRBD1 (6 bases). Germline lookup yields CDR1 KGHSH and CDR2 LQKENI. Trimming shortened V by 3 bases and J by 2 bases, and 10 bases separated the two germline ends. The CDR3 has 14 amino acids. CDR3: CASSPDSLNTEAFF. The DNA of the CDR3 is TGTGCCAGCTCACCGGACAGCTTAAACACTGAAGCTTTCTTT. Together with reference TRBV18 and TRBJ1-1, the CDR3 gives the full variable domain: NAGVMQNPRHLVRRRGQEARLRCSPMKGHSHVYWYRQLPEEGLKFMVYLQKENIIDESGMPKERFSAEFPKEGPSILRIQQVVRGDSAAYFCASSPDSLNTEAFFGQGTRLTVV.

The J gene is TRBJ1-1, the V gene TRBV13; weak D call: TRBD1 (5 bases). V was trimmed by 0 bases and J by 8 bases, leaving 16 bases between them. Germline V gene lookup returns CDR1 PRHDT and CDR2 FYEKMQ (reference sequence). This CDR3 has 15 residues. In DNA form, the CDR3 reads TGTGCCAGCAGCTTAGGCCGGGGGTCGGCATACGAAGCTTTCTTT. This sequence encodes CASSLGRGSAYEAFF.

V gene TRBV11-2 combines with J gene TRBJ2-5; TRBD1 might be the D (6 bases). The germline V gene has CDR1 SGHAT and CDR2 FQNNGV. V lost 5 bases to trimming and J lost 5 bases, with 12 bases between them. The CDR3 extends over 13 amino acids. The CDR3: CASSTGMGETQYF. In DNA, the CDR3 is TGTGCCAGCAGCACAGGGATGGGGGAGACCCAGTACTTC.

To note about this clone: Other nucleotide sequences in the sample specify the same CDR3. The chain links TRBV19 to TRBJ2-5, with 10 bases aligning to TRBD2. J was trimmed by 5 bases and V by 3 bases; bases with no gene match: 6. CDR1 is LNHDA and CDR2 is SQIVND in the germline V gene (reference sequence). The CDR3 is 15 residues long. CDR3 region: CASSIGAGGTETQYF. In DNA form, the CDR3 reads TGTGCCAGTAGTATTGGAGCGGGAGGGACGGAGACCCAGTACTTC.

The CDR3 spells CASNRGTGNEKLFF. The CDR3 DNA is TGTGCCAGCAATAGAGGGACAGGAAATGAAAAACTGTTTTTT. The chain employs TRBV9 and TRBJ1-4; 8 bases align to TRBD1. With 6 bases clipped from V and 5 bases from J, the junction kept 6 bases outside the gene matches. This CDR3 spans 14 amino acids. Germline assignment: CDR1 SGDLS and CDR2 YYNGEE.

The chain links TRBV5-1 to TRBJ2-1, with a possible D match to TRBD1 (6 bases). The CDR3 consists of 13 residues. Germline V gene lookup returns CDR1 SGHRS and CDR2 YFSETQ. V lost 5 bases and J lost 5, with 11 bases in between. The CDR3 region is CASRDGTHNEQFF. The CDR3 DNA follows: TGCGCCAGCAGGGACGGGACACACAATGAGCAGTTCTTC. Full variable domain (missing parts from reference TRBV5-1 and TRBJ2-1): KAGVTQTPRYLIKTRGQQVTLSCSPISGHRSVSWYQQTPGQGLQFLFEYFSETQRNKGNFPGRFSGRQFSNSRSEMNVSTLELGDSALYLCASRDGTHNEQFFGPGTRLTVL.

V gene TRBV5-6 combines with J gene TRBJ1-1; D call uncertain. This CDR3 is 13 amino acids long. Germline values: CDR1 SGHDT, CDR2 YYEEEE. V was clipped by 1 base and J by 5 bases, with 9 bases between them. The CDR3 bases are TGTGCCAGCAGCTTGTGGTTCAGGACTGAAGCTTTCTTT. It yields the protein CASSLWFRTEAFF.

The count of this clone is one. The V call is TRBV19, the J call TRBJ1-5; no reliable D call. From germline, CDR1 is LNHDA and CDR2 SQIVND (reference sequence). The CDR3 is 14 residues long. The V end lost 1 base, the J end lost 5 bases, and 9 bases lay between the germline ends. CDR3 DNA sequence: TGTGCCAGTAGTATAGCCGGGTTCGATCAGCCCCAGCATTTT. This gives the protein CASSIAGFDQPQHF.

V and J are TRBV6-5 and TRBJ1-1; 7 nucleotides align to TRBD1. The J segment lost 1 base and the V segment lost 2 bases, leaving 4 bases of the junction unmatched. The germline CDR1 and CDR2 sequences are MNHEY and SVGAGI. The CDR3 loop spans 15 amino acids. CDR3 bases: TGTGCCAGCAGTTACAGGGGGCCGGGGAACACTGAAGCTTTCTTT. Protein product: CASSYRGPGNTEAFF.

Note on this clone: The same CDR3 is also encoded by other DNA sequences in this sample. V and J are TRBV5-4 and TRBJ1-2; TRBD1 matches 7 bases. CDR1 is SGHNT, CDR2 YYREEE, per germline (reference sequence). The junction had 2 bases not matched to a gene; V was cut back by 4 bases and J by 2 bases. The length of the CDR3 is 13 residues. The CDR3 is CASSLGQNYGYTF. DNA of the CDR3: TGTGCCAGCAGCCTGGGACAGAACTATGGCTACACCTTC.

The chain has TRBV14 and TRBJ2-7; no clear D gene. V was shortened by 1 base and J by 4 bases, with 14 bases between the two germline ends. Germline V gene sequence: CDR1 SGHDN, CDR2 FVKESK. The CDR3 extends over 15 amino acids. The CDR3 reads CASSQAGSAAYEQYF. The CDR3 DNA follows: TGTGCCAGCAGCCAAGCAGGTTCAGCTGCATACGAGCAGTACTTC.

This chain links TRBV28 with TRBJ2-2; D is undetermined. The V and J ends lost 6 bases and 6 bases respectively, with 14 bases between them. Per the germline V gene, CDR1 is MDHEN and CDR2 is SYDVKM. CDR3 length: 14 amino acids. The CDR3 here is CASSPPSQAGELFF. CDR3 DNA: TGTGCCAGCAGCCCCCCATCGCAGGCCGGGGAGCTGTTTTTT.

This clone was observed a single time. This chain's CDR3 is CASYGGLAGGPTDEQFF. CDR3 bases: TGTGCCAGCTATGGGGGACTAGCGGGAGGGCCGACCGATGAGCAGTTCTTC. The chain links TRBV27 to TRBJ2-1; TRBD2 agrees at 16 bases. Germline-derived CDR1 and CDR2 are MNHEY and SMNVEV (reference sequence). The ends lost 8 bases at V and 8 bases at J; junction bases unmatched: 12. CDR3 length equals 17 residues.

About this clone itself: The same CDR3 also results from other DNA sequences found in this sample. The chain carries TRBV5-1 and TRBJ1-1; possible D gene TRBD1, 5 bases. The ends were cut back, 0 bases at V and 1 base at J, with 7 bases in the middle. Germline CDR1 and CDR2: SGHRS and YFSETQ. The CDR3 runs 14 residues. The DNA of the CDR3 is TGCGCCAGCAGCTTGGCCGGGGGGAACACTGAAGCTTTCTTT. It translates to CASSLAGGNTEAFF.

The CDR3 bases are TGTGCCAGCAGCGTAGCTCGGGGGGGGAGGTTTAAGTCTCAGCCCCAGCATTTT. It specifies CASSVARGGRFKSQPQHF. V gene TRBV9 combines with J gene TRBJ1-5; a weak D match, TRBD1 (5 bases). The CDR3 spans 18 residues. Germline assignment: CDR1 SGDLS and CDR2 YYNGEE. Between the trimmed V and J ends, which lost 0 bases and 6 bases, there was a span of 22 bases.

CDR3 region: CSVVRQGLGYGYTF. CDR3 DNA sequence: TGCAGCGTTGTAAGGCAGGGCCTTGGGTATGGCTACACCTTC. The V gene is TRBV29-1, the J gene TRBJ1-2; D might be TRBD1 (5 bases). Trimming stripped 4 bases from V and 5 bases from J, with 17 bases between. The CDR3 length is 14 residues. Germline V gene sequence: CDR1 SQVTM, CDR2 ANQGSEA.

The gene calls are TRBV2 and TRBJ2-7, with 7 bases that match TRBD2. The germline V gene encodes CDR1 SNHLY and CDR2 FYNNEI. V lost 1 base to trimming and J lost 0 bases; unmatched junction nucleotides: 3. This CDR3 contains 15 residues. CDR3 sequence (DNA): TGTGCCAGCAGTGAAGAAAGCGGGGCCTCCTACGAGCAGTACTTC. Its translation: CASSEESGASYEQYF. The variable domain in full, with the rest retrieved from reference TRBV2 and TRBJ2-7, is EPEVTQTPSHQVTQMGQEVILRCVPISNHLYFYWYRQILGQKVEFLVSFYNNEISEKSEIFDDQFSVERPDGSNFTLKIRSTKLEDSAMYFCASSEESGASYEQYFGPGTRLTVT.

V gene TRBV4-3 combines with J gene TRBJ2-1, with D hard to call. Germline values: CDR1 LGHNA, CDR2 YSLEER. Trimming took off 0 bases at V and 0 bases at J, with 9 bases between the two ends. The length of the CDR3 is 16 residues. In DNA, the CDR3 is TGCGCCAGCAGCCAAGACGACTTCAGCTCCTACAATGAGCAGTTCTTC. Its translation is CASSQDDFSSYNEQFF.

CDR3 bases: TGTGCCAGCAGCCCGACAGGGTCCTCAGATACGCAGTATTTT. Its translation: CASSPTGSSDTQYF. V gene TRBV7-3 combines with J gene TRBJ2-3; 7 nucleotides agree with TRBD1. V shed 5 bases and J 4 bases; nucleotides not matched to a gene: 6. The CDR3 is 14 amino acids. Germline CDR1 is SGHTA and CDR2 is FQGTGA.

The chain uses TRBV4-3 and TRBJ1-5; D gene uncertain. The CDR3 is 16 residues long. V dropped 0 bases and J dropped 0 bases, with 9 bases sitting between them. The germline CDR1 and CDR2 sequences are LGHNA and YSLEER. The CDR3 spells CASSQDRGYSNQPQHF. The CDR3 DNA reads TGCGCCAGCAGCCAAGATCGAGGGTATAGCAATCAGCCCCAGCATTTT.

This chain joins TRBV11-2 and TRBJ2-2; 11 bases are shared with TRBD2. V gave up 6 bases and J gave up 4 bases; unmatched junction bases: 13. The CDR3 totals 18 residues. Germline V CDR1 and CDR2: SGHAT, FQNNGV. The CDR3 protein is CASRGGGLAGGGTGELFF. CDR3 bases: TGTGCCAGCAGAGGGGGGGGGCTAGCGGGAGGTGGCACCGGGGAGCTGTTTTTT. Complete variable domain (other parts from reference TRBV11-2 and TRBJ2-2): EAGVAQSPRYKIIEKRQSVAFWCNPISGHATLYWYQQILGQGPKLLIQFQNNGVVDDSQLPKDRFSAERLKGVDSTLKIQPAKLEDSAVYLCASRGGGLAGGGTGELFFGEGSRLTVL.

The rearrangement uses TRBV6-4 and TRBJ1-5, with 8 bases fitting TRBD1. Germline CDR1 and CDR2: MRHNA and SNTAGT. Trimming took 5 bases from V and 0 from J; bases not matched to a gene: 18. The CDR3 is 20 amino acids. The CDR3 nucleotides read TGTGCCAGCAGTACCCGCTCCTTTCCCGGACAGGGTAATAGCAATCAGCCCCAGCATTTT. Encoded protein: CASSTRSFPGQGNSNQPQHF.

This clone occurred once. The chain links TRBV28 to TRBJ2-1, with 11 positions matching TRBD2. The ends lost 7 bases at V and 2 bases at J; junction bases unmatched: 16. CDR1 is MDHEN and CDR2 is SYDVKM in the germline V gene. This CDR3 is 19 amino acids long. The CDR3 region has the DNA TGTGCCAGCATAGAGGCTAGCGGGGGGCGACGCAAAGCCTACAATGAGCAGTTCTTC. Its translation is CASIEASGGRRKAYNEQFF. Full variable domain (rest looked up from reference TRBV28 and TRBJ2-1): DVKVTQSSRYLVKRTGEKVFLECVQDMDHENMFWYRQDPGLGLRLIYFSYDVKMKEKGDIPEGYSVSREKKERFSLILESASTNQTSMYLCASIEASGGRRKAYNEQFFGPGTRLTVL.

V gene TRBV6-1 combines with J gene TRBJ1-3, with D hard to call. The CDR3 runs 16 residues. Trimming removed 3 bases from V and 2 bases from J, with 14 bases in between. Germline V gene data show CDR1 as MNHNS and CDR2 as SASEGT. Here the CDR3 reads CASSDYPVSPGNTIYF. CDR3 coding DNA: TGTGCCAGCAGTGATTATCCGGTCTCGCCTGGAAACACCATATATTTT.

This chain links TRBV7-9 with TRBJ1-2, with D possibly matching TRBD1 (6 bases). Germline V CDR1 and CDR2: SEHNR, FQNEAQ (reference sequence). This CDR3 region has 17 residues. Between the trimmed V and J ends, which lost 4 bases and 0 bases, there was a span of 18 bases. The CDR3 DNA reads TGTGCCAGCAGCTCTAGTGGTCGGCGGACAGCTAACTATGGCTACACCTTC. Its protein product is CASSSSGRRTANYGYTF. Full variable domain (rest looked up from reference TRBV7-9 and TRBJ1-2): DTGVSQNPRHKITKRGQNVTFRCDPISEHNRLYWYRQTLGQGPEFLTYFQNEAQLEKSRLLSDRFSAERPKGSFSTLEIQRTEQGDSAMYLCASSSSGRRTANYGYTFGSGTRLTVV.

The chain recombines TRBV20-1 with TRBJ1-5, with TRBD1 matching 9 bases. Trimming cost V 3 bases and J 4 bases; bases outside gene matches: 7. The CDR3 is made up of 15 amino acids. Germline V gives CDR1 DFQATT, CDR2 SNEGSKA (reference sequence). CDR3 sequence (DNA): TGCAGTGCTAGTTCCGGACAGGGGAAGAATCAGCCCCAGCATTTT. As protein: CSASSGQGKNQPQHF.

The chain combines TRBV20-1 with TRBJ1-5; D unresolved. The CDR3 is 15 amino acids. Trimming took 3 bases from V and 12 from J, leaving 24 bases between them. The germline V gene has CDR1 DFQATT and CDR2 SNEGSKA (reference sequence). The CDR3: CSASESPGPDEGQHF. DNA of the CDR3: TGCAGTGCTAGTGAATCGCCGGGCCCCGACGAGGGCCAGCATTTT.